This TCR beta chain was recorded in a study of OX40 agonist ivuxolimab in advanced cancers. This clone turned up a few times. Its antigen remains unknown. Study-level results: On average, CD8+ T cells showed a greater number of expanded clones than CD4+. At 0.1-3.0 mg/kg, partial responders had clonal expansion among the lowest observed.

Assay: immunoSEQ multiplex PCR; the TCRdb copy retains only in-frame clones and omits some. This table holds tens of thousands of clones, 80% to 90% found once. Germline CDR1 and CDR2: SNHLY and FYNNEI. V lost 4 bases to trimming and J lost 4 bases; unmatched junction nucleotides: 6. CDR3 size: 15 residues. Patients were ineligible given autoimmune disease history or systemic immunosuppression. The investigators sampled blood at baseline, at cycle 4 day 1, and at cycle 7 day 1. The receptor comes from an adult with an advanced solid tumor such as melanoma, head and neck, liver or kidney cancer. The chain carries TRBV2 and TRBJ1-5; TRBD1 matches at 8 bases. Material: CD4+ or CD8+ T cells sorted from blood, obtained in a trial of the OX40 agonist ivuxolimab. CDR3 coding DNA: TGTGCCAGCAGTGCCCCAGGGGGCCGTAATCAGCCCCAGCATTTT. Translating gives CASSAPGGRNQPQHF. The entire variable domain, with the rest obtained from reference TRBV2 and TRBJ1-5, is as follows: EPEVTQTPSHQVTQMGQEVILRCVPISNHLYFYWYRQILGQKVEFLVSFYNNEISEKSEIFDDQFSVERPDGSNFTLKIRSTKLEDSAMYFCASSAPGGRNQPQHFGDGTRLSIL.